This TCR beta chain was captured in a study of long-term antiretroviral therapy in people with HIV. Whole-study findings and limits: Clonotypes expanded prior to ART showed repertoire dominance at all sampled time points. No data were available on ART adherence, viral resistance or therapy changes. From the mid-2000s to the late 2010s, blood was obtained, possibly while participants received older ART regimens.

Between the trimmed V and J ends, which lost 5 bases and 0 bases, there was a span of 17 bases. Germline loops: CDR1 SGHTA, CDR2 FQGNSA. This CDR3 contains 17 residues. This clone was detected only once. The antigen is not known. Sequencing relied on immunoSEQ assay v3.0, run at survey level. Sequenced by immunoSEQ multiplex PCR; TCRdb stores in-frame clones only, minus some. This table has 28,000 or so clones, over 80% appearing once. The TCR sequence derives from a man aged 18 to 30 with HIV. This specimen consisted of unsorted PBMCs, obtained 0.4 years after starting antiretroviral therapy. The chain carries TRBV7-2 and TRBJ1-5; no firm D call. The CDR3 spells CASSPLSGRDSNQPQHF. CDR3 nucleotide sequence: TGTGCCAGCAGCCCTCTATCGGGCAGAGATAGCAATCAGCCCCAGCATTTT.